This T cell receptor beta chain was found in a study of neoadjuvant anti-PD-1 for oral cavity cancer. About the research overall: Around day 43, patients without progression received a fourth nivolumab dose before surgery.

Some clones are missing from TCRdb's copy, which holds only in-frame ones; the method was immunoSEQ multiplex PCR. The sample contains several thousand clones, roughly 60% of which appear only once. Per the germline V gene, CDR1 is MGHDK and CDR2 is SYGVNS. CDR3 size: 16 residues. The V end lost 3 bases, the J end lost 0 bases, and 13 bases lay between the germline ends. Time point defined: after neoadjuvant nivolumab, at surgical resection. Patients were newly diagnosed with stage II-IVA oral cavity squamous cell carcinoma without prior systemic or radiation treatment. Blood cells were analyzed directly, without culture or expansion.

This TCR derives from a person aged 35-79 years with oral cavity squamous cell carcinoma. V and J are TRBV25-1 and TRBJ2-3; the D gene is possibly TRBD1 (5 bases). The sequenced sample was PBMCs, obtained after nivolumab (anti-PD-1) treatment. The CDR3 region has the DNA TGTGCCAGCAGTGAGTTTACAGGTCCTAGCACAGATACGCAGTATTTT. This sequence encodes CASSEFTGPSTDTQYF.